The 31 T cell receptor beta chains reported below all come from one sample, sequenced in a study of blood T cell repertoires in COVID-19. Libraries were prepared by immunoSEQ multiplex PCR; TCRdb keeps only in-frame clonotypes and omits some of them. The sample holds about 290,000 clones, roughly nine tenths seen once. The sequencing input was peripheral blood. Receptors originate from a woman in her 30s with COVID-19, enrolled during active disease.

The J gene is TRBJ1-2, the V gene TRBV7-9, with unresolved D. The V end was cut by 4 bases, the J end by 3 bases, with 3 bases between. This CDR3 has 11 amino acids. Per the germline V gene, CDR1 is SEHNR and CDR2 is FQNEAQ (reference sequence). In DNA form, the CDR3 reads TGTGCCAGCAGCTCTGACTATGGCTACACCTTC. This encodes CASSSDYGYTF.

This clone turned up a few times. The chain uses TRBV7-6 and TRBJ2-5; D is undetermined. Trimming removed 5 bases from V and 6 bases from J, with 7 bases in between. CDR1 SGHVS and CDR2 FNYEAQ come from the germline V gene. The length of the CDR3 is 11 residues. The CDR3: CASSDHKTQYF. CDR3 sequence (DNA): TGTGCCAGCAGCGATCACAAGACCCAGTACTTC.

The CDR3 loop reads CASSPGAGELFF. The CDR3, as DNA: TGTGCCAGCAGCCCCGGGGCCGGGGAGCTGTTTTTT. The chain uses TRBV9 and TRBJ2-2; possible D gene TRBD2, 5 bases. Germline assignment: CDR1 SGDLS and CDR2 YYNGEE. The CDR3 contains 12 residues. V lost 4 bases, J lost 6 bases, and 7 bases lay in between. Full variable domain (rest looked up from reference TRBV9 and TRBJ2-2): DSGVTQTPKHLITATGQRVTLRCSPRSGDLSVYWYQQSLDQGLQFLIQYYNGEERAKGNILERFSAQQFPDLHSELNLSSLELGDSALYFCASSPGAGELFFGEGSRLTVL.

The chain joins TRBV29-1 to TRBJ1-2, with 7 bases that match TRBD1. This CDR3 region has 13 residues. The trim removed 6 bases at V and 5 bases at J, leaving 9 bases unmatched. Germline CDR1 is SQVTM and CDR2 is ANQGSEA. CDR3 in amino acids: CSVSRGLTYGYTF. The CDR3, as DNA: TGCAGCGTCAGCAGGGGGTTGACATATGGCTACACCTTC.

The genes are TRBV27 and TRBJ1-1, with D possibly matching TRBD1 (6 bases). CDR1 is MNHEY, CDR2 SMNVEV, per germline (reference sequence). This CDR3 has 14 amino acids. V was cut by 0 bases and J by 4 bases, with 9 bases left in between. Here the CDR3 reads CASSLSVGGTEAFF. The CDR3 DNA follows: TGTGCCAGCAGTTTATCCGTAGGGGGCACTGAAGCTTTCTTT.

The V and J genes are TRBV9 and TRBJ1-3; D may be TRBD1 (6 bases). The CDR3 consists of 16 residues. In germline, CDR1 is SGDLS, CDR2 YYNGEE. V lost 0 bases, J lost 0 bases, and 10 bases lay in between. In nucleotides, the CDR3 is TGTGCCAGCAGCGTAGCAGGACAGCCCTCTGGAAACACCATATATTTT. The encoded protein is CASSVAGQPSGNTIYF.

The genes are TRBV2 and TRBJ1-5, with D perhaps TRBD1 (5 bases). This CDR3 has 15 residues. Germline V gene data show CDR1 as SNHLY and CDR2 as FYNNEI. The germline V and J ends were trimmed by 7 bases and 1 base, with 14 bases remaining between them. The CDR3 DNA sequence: TGTGCCAGCAAGGGGAGGGAGGGGAGCAATCAGCCCCAGCATTTT. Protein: CASKGREGSNQPQHF.

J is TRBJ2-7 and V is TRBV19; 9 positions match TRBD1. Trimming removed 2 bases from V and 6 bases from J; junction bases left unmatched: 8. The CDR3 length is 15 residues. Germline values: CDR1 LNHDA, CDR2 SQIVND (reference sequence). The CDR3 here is CASSILQGAGVEQYF. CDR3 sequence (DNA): TGTGCCAGTAGTATATTACAGGGGGCCGGGGTCGAGCAGTACTTC.

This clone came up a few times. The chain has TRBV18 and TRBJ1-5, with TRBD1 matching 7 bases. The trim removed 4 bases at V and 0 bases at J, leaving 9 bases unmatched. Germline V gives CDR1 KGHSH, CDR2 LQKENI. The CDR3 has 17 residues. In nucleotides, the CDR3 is TGTGCCAGCTCACAAGACCTACAGGGGTATAGCAATCAGCCCCAGCATTTT. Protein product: CASSQDLQGYSNQPQHF.

The DNA for the CDR3 is TGTGCCTGGAGTGTACAGGGTCAGCCCCAGCATTTT. It encodes CAWSVQGQPQHF. The chain couples TRBV30 to TRBJ1-5; possible D gene TRBD1, 6 bases. Trimming removed 0 bases from V and 6 bases from J, with 6 bases in between. The CDR3 covers 12 residues. Germline CDR1 and CDR2: GTSNPN and SVGIG (reference sequence).

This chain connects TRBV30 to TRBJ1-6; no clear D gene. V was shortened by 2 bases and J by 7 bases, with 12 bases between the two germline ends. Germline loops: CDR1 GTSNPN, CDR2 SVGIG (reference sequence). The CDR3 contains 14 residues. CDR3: CAWSIVLNNSPLHF. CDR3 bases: TGTGCCTGGAGTATCGTACTAAACAATTCACCCCTCCACTTT.

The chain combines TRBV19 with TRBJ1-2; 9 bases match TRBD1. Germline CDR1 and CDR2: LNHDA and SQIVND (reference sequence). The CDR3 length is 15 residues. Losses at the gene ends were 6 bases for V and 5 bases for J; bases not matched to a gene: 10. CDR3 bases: TGTGCCAGTAGCTGGGGACAGGGAGGATTTTATGGCTACACCTTC. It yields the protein CASSWGQGGFYGYTF.

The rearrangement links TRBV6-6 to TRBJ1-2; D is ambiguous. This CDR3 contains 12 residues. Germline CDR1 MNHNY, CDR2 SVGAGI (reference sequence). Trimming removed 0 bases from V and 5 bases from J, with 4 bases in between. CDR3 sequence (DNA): TGTGCCAGCAGTTACTCCGGGTATGGCTACACCTTC. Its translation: CASSYSGYGYTF.

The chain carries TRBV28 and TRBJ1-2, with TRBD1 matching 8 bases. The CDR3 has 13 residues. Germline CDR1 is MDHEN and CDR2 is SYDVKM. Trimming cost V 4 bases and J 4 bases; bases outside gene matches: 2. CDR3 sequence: CASSSGQGYGYTF. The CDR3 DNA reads TGTGCCAGCAGTTCAGGACAGGGCTATGGCTACACCTTC.

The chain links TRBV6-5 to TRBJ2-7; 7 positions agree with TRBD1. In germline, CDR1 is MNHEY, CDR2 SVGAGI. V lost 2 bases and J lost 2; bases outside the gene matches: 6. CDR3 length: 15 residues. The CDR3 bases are TGTGCCAGCAGTTACAACCACAGGGGTACCTACGAGCAGTACTTC. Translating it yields CASSYNHRGTYEQYF.

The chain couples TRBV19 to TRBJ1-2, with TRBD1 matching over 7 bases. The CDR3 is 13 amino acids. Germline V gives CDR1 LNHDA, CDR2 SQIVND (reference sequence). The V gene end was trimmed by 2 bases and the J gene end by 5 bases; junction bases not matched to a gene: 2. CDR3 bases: TGTGCCAGTAGTATAATGACAGGGTATGGCTACACCTTC. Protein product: CASSIMTGYGYTF.

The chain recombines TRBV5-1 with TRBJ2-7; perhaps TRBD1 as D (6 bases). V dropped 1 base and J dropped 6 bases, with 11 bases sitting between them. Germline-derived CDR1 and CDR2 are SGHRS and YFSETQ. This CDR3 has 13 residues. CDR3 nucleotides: TGCGCCAGCAGCTTGCTTCTAGGGGGCGAGCAGTACTTC. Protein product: CASSLLLGGEQYF.

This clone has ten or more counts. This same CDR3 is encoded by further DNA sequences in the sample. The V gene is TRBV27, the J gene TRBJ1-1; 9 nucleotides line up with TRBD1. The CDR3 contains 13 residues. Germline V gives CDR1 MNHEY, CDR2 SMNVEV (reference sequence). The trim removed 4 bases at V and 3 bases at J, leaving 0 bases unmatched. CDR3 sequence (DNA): TGTGCCAGCAGTTGGACAGGGGACACTGAAGCTTTCTTT. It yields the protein CASSWTGDTEAFF.

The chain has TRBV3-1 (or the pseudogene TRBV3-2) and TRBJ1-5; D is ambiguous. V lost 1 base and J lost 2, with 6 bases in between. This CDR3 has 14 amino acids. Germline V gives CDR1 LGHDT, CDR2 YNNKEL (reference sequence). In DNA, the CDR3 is TGTGCCAGCAGCCAAGCGTTCGGCAATCAGCCCCAGCATTTT. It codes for CASSQAFGNQPQHF.

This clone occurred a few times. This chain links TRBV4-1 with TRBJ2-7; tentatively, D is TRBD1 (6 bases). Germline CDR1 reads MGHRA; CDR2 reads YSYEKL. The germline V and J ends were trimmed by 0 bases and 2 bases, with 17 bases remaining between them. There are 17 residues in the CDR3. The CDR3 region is CASSQEGTGTLTYEQYF. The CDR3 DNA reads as TGCGCCAGCAGCCAAGAAGGGACCGGGACACTCACCTACGAGCAGTACTTC.

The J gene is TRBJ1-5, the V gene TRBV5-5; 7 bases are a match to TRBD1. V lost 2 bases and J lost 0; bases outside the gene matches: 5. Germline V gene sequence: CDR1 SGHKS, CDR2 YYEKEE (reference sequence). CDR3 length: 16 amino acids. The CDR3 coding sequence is TGTGCCAGCAGCTTAGGACAGGACAATAGCAATCAGCCCCAGCATTTT. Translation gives CASSLGQDNSNQPQHF. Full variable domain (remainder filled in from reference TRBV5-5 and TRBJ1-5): DAGVTQSPTHLIKTRGQQVTLRCSPISGHKSVSWYQQVLGQGPQFIFQYYEKEERGRGNFPDRFSARQFPNYSSELNVNALLLGDSALYLCASSLGQDNSNQPQHFGDGTRLSIL.

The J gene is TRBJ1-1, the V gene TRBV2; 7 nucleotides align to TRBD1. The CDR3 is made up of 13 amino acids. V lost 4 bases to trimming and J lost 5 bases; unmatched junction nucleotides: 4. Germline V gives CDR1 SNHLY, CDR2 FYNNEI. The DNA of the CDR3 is TGTGCCAGCAGTGGGACAGGAGGGACTGAAGCTTTCTTT. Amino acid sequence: CASSGTGGTEAFF.

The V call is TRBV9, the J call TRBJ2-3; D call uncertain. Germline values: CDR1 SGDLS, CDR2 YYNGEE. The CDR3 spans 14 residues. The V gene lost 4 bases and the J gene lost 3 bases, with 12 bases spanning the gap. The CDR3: CASSPLWATDTQYF. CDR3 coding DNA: TGTGCCAGCAGCCCCCTCTGGGCGACAGATACGCAGTATTTT. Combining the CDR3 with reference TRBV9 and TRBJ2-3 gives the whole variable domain DSGVTQTPKHLITATGQRVTLRCSPRSGDLSVYWYQQSLDQGLQFLIQYYNGEERAKGNILERFSAQQFPDLHSELNLSSLELGDSALYFCASSPLWATDTQYFGPGTRLTVL.

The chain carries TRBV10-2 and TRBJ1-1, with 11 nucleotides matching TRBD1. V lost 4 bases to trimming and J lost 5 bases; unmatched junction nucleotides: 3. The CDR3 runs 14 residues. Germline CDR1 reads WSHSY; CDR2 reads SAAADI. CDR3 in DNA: TGCGCCAGCAGTGGGACAGGGGGCCGGACTGAAGCTTTCTTT. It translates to CASSGTGGRTEAFF.

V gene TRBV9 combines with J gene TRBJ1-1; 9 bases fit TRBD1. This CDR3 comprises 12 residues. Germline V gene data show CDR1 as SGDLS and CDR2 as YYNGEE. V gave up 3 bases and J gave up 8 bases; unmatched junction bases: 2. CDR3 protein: CASSGDREEAFF. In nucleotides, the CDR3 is TGTGCCAGCAGCGGGGACAGGGAAGAAGCTTTCTTT.

The CDR3 loop reads CASSPSAGAAFAKNIQYF. In DNA form, the CDR3 reads TGTGCCAGCTCACCTTCGGCGGGGGCGGCGTTTGCCAAAAACATTCAGTACTTC. The rearrangement uses TRBV18 and TRBJ2-4; maybe TRBD2 (7 bases). Germline CDR1 and CDR2: KGHSH and LQKENI. Trimming pared 3 bases from V and 1 base from J, leaving 19 bases between. This CDR3 has 18 amino acids. Full variable domain (outside the CDR3, taken from reference TRBV18 and TRBJ2-4): NAGVMQNPRHLVRRRGQEARLRCSPMKGHSHVYWYRQLPEEGLKFMVYLQKENIIDESGMPKERFSAEFPKEGPSILRIQQVVRGDSAAYFCASSPSAGAAFAKNIQYFGAGTRLSVL.

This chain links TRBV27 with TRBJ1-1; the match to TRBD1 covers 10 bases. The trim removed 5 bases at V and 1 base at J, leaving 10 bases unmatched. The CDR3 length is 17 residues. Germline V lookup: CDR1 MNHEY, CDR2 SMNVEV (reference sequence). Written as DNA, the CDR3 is TGTGCCAGCAGTAGGGACAGGGGAAGGGAACGGAACACTGAAGCTTTCTTT. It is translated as CASSRDRGRERNTEAFF.

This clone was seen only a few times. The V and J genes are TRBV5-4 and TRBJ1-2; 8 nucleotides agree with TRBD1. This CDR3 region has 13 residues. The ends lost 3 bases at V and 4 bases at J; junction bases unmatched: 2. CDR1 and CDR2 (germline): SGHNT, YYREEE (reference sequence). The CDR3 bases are TGTGCCAGCAGCTGGACAGGGCCCTATGGCTACACCTTC. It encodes CASSWTGPYGYTF.

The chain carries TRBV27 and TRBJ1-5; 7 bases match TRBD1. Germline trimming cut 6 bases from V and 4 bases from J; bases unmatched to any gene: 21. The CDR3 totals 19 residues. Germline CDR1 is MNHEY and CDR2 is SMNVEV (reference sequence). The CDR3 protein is CASSFESPVQGQYNQPQHF. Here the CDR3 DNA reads TGTGCCAGCAGCTTTGAGAGCCCGGTGCAGGGACAGTATAATCAGCCCCAGCATTTT.

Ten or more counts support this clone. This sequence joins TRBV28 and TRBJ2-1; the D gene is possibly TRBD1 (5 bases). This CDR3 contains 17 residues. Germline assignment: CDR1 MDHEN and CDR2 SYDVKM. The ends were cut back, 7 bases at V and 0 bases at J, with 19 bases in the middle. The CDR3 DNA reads TGTGCCAGCACCTCGGCAGGGAATATCGGCTCCTACAATGAGCAGTTCTTC. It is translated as CASTSAGNIGSYNEQFF. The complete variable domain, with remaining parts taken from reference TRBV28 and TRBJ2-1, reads DVKVTQSSRYLVKRTGEKVFLECVQDMDHENMFWYRQDPGLGLRLIYFSYDVKMKEKGDIPEGYSVSREKKERFSLILESASTNQTSMYLCASTSAGNIGSYNEQFFGPGTRLTVL.

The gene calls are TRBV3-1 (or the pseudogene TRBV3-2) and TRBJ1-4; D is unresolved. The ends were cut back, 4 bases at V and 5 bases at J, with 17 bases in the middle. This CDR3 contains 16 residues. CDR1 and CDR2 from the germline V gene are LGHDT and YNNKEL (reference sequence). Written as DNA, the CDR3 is TGTGCCAGCAGCCTCCTACGGCTAGGAGTCAATGAAAAACTGTTTTTT. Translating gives CASSLLRLGVNEKLFF.